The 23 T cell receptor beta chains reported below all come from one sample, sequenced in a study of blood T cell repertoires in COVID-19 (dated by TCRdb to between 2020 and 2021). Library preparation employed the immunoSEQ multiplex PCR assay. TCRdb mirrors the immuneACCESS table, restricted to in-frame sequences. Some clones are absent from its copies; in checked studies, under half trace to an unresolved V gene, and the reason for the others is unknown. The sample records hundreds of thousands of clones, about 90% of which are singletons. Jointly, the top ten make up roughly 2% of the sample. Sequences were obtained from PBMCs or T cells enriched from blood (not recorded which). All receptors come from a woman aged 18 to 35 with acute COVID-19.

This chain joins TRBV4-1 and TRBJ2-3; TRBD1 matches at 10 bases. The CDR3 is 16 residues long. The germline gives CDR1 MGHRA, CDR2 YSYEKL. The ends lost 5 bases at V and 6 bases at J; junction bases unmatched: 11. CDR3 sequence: CASSFIDRGLRDTQYF. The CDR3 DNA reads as TGCGCCAGCAGCTTTATTGACAGGGGGCTAAGGGATACGCAGTATTTT.

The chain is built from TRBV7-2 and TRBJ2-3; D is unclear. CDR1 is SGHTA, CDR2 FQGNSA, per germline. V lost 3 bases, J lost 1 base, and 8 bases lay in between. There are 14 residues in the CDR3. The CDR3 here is CASSFTLGTDTQYF. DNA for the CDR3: TGTGCCAGCAGCTTTACGCTAGGCACAGATACGCAGTATTTT.

In DNA, the CDR3 is TGTGCCAGCAGCTTAGGATTGGGGCGGGAGGTCCACGAGCAGTACTTC. As protein: CASSLGLGREVHEQYF. The chain joins TRBV11-2 to TRBJ2-7; TRBD2 matches 8 bases. The J segment lost 5 bases and the V segment lost 1 base, leaving 10 bases of the junction unmatched. This CDR3 has 16 amino acids. Germline V lookup: CDR1 SGHAT, CDR2 FQNNGV.

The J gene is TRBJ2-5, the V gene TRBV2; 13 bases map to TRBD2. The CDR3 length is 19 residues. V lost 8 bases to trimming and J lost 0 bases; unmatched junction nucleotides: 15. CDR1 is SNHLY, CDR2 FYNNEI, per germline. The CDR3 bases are TGTGCCAGCTCGGGAGGACTAGCGGGGGCCTTCCCGTACCAAGAGACCCAGTACTTC. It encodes CASSGGLAGAFPYQETQYF.

The CDR3 here is CASSRGISSPLHF. CDR3 coding DNA: TGTGCCAGCAGTCGGGGAATCAGTTCACCCCTCCACTTT. V gene TRBV6-5 combines with J gene TRBJ1-6; D ambiguous. The CDR3 runs 13 residues. The germline V gene encodes CDR1 MNHEY and CDR2 SVGAGI. Deletions cut 5 bases from V and 9 bases from J, with 11 bases between.

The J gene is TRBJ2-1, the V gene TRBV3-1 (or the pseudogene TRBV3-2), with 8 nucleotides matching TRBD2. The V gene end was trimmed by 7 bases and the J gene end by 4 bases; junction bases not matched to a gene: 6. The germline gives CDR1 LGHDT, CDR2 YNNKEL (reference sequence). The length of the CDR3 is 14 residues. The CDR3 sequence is CASTGGASYNEQFF. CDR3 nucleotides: TGTGCCAGCACCGGGGGGGCCTCTTACAATGAGCAGTTCTTC.

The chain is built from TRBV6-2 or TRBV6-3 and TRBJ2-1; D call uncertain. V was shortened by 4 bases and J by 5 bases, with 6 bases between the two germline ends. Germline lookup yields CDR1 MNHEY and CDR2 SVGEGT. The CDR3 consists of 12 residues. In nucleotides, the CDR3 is TGTGCCAGCAGTTCCAGAAACAATGAGCAGTTCTTC. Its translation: CASSSRNNEQFF.

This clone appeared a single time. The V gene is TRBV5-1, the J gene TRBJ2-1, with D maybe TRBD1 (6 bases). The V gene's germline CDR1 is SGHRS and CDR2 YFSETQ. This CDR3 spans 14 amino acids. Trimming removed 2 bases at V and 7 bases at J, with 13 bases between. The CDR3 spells CASSFSQGENEQFF. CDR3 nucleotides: TGCGCCAGCAGCTTTTCACAGGGAGAGAATGAGCAGTTCTTC.

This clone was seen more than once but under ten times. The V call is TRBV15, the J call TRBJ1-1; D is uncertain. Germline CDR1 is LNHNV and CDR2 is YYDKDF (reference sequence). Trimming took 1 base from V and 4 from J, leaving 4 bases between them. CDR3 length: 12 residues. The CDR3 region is CATSRGATEAFF. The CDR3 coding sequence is TGTGCCACCAGCAGAGGGGCCACTGAAGCTTTCTTT.

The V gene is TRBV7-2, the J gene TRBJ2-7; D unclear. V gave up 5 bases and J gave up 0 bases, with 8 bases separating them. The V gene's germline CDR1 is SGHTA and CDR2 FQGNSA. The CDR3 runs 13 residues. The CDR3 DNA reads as TGTGCCAGCAGCCTAAGCCGCTCCTACGAGCAGTACTTC. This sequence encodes CASSLSRSYEQYF.

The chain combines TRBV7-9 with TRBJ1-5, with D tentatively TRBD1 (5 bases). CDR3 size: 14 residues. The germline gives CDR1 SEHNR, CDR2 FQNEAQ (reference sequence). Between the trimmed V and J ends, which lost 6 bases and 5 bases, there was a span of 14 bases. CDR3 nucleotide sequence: TGTGCCAGCAGTGTTACAGGTCGCGATCAGCCCCAGCATTTT. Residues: CASSVTGRDQPQHF.

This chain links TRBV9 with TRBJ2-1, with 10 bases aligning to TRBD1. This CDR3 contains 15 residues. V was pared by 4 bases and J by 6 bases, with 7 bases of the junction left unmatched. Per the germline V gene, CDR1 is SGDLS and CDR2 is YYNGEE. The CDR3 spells CASSPGTGALNEQFF. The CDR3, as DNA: TGTGCCAGCAGCCCTGGGACAGGGGCCCTCAATGAGCAGTTCTTC.

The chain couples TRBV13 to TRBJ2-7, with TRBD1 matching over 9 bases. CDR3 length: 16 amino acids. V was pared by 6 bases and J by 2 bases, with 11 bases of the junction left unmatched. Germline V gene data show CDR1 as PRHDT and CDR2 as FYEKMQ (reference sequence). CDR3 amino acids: CASRPTGTGNAYEQYF. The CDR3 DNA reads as TGTGCCAGCAGACCAACCGGGACAGGGAATGCCTACGAGCAGTACTTC.

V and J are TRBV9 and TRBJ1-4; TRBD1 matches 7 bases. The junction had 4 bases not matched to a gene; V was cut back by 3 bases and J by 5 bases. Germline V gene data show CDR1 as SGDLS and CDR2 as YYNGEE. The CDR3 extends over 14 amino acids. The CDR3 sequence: CASSDGTENEKLFF. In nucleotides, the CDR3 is TGTGCCAGCAGCGACGGGACAGAGAATGAAAAACTGTTTTTT.

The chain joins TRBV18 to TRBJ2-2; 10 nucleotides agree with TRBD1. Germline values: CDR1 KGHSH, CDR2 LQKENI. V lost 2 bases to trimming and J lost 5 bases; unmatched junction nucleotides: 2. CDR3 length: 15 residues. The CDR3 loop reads CASSPAGQGTGELFF. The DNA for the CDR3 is TGTGCCAGCTCACCAGCGGGACAGGGGACCGGGGAGCTGTTTTTT. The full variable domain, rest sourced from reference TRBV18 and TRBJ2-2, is NAGVMQNPRHLVRRRGQEARLRCSPMKGHSHVYWYRQLPEEGLKFMVYLQKENIIDESGMPKERFSAEFPKEGPSILRIQQVVRGDSAAYFCASSPAGQGTGELFFGEGSRLTVL.

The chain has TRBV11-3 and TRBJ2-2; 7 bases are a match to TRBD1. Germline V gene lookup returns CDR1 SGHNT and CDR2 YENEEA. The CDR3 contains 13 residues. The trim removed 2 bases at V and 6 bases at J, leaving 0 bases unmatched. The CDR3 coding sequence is TGTGCCAGCAGCTTAAGGGGGCCCGGGGAGCTGTTTTTT. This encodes CASSLRGPGELFF. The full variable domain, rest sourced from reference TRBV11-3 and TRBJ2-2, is EAGVVQSPRYKIIEKKQPVAFWCNPISGHNTLYWYLQNLGQGPELLIRYENEEAVDDSQLPKDRFSAERLKGVDSTLKIQPAELGDSAVYLCASSLRGPGELFFGEGSRLTVL.

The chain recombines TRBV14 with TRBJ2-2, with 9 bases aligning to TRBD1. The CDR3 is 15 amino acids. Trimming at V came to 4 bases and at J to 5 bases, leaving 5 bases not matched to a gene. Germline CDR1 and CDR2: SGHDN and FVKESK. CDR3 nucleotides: TGTGCCAGCAGCCTGGGACAGGGAAGTACCGGGGAGCTGTTTTTT. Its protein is CASSLGQGSTGELFF.

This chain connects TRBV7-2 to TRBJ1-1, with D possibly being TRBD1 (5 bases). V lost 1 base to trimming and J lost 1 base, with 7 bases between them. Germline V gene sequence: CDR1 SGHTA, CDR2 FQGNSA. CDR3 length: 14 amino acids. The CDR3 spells CASSLGGGNTEAFF. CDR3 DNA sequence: TGTGCCAGCAGCTTAGGCGGGGGGAACACTGAAGCTTTCTTT.

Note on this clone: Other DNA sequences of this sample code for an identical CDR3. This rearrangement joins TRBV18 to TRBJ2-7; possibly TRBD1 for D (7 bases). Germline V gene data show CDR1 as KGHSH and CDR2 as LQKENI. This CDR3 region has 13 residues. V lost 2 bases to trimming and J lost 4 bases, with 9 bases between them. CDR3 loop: CASSPAGGYEQYF. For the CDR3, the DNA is TGTGCCAGCTCACCAGCAGGGGGGTACGAGCAGTACTTC.

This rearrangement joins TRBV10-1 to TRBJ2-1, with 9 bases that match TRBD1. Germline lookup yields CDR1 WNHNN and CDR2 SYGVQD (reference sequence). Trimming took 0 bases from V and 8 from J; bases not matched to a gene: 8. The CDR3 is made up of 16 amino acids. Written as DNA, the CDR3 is TGCGCCAGCAGTGAGTCTACAGGGGGCTTTGTCCATGAGCAGTTCTTC. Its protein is CASSESTGGFVHEQFF.

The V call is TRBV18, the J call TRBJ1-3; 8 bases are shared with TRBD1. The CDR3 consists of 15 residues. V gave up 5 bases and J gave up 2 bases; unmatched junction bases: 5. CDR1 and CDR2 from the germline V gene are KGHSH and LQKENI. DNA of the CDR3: TGTGCCAGCTCATCAACACAGGGGGCTGGAAACACCATATATTTT. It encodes CASSSTQGAGNTIYF.

The CDR3 sequence: CASSRGHPDTQYF. The CDR3 DNA sequence: TGTGCCAGCAGTCGGGGACATCCAGATACGCAGTATTTT. The rearrangement links TRBV12-3 or TRBV12-4 to TRBJ2-3; TRBD1 is a possible D gene (6 bases). V was clipped by 5 bases and J by 4 bases, with 10 bases between them. This CDR3 comprises 13 residues.

The CDR3 nucleotides read TGTGCCAGCAGCCAAGAGAGACTAGCGGGGGTCGGGGATACGCAGTATTTT. Translating it yields CASSQERLAGVGDTQYF. The V gene is TRBV3-1 (or the pseudogene TRBV3-2), the J gene TRBJ2-3, with TRBD2 identical over 12 bases. Germline V gives CDR1 LGHDT, CDR2 YNNKEL (reference sequence). The CDR3 has 17 residues. Germline trimming cut 0 bases from V and 6 bases from J; bases unmatched to any gene: 7.